This record looks at one T cell receptor beta chain sequence and its context. Antigen unknown. This sample was taken from a study of long-term antiretroviral therapy in people with HIV. Runs used v3.0 of the immunoSEQ assay and were done at survey level. The repertoire was sequenced with immunoSEQ multiplex PCR; TCRdb's copy has only in-frame clones and lacks some. The sample consists of about 14,000 clones, around three quarters of them appearing once. Broader study findings: The study found narrower CDR3 length ranges in HIV repertoires than in controls.

The sequenced sample was unsorted PBMCs, obtained 3.1 years after starting antiretroviral therapy. The clonotype comes from a man in his forties with HIV.

The DNA for the CDR3 is TGTGCCAGCAGTTCCGGACAGGCTTATCAGCCCCAGCATTTT. This sequence encodes CASSSGQAYQPQHF. The chain uses TRBV6-1 and TRBJ1-5; 7 bases match TRBD1. Losses at the gene ends were 5 bases for V and 5 bases for J; bases not matched to a gene: 6. Germline V gene data show CDR1 as MNHNS and CDR2 as SASEGT. This CDR3 has 14 residues.